The 20 T cell receptor beta chains listed next were all sequenced from one sample in a study of molecular identifiers for immune sequencing clone quantification. TCRdb re-analysed the PCR reads in MiXCR, keeping a single row per CDR3 protein. The table records about 640,000 distinct CDR3 sequences, around 20% of them present only once. The sample comprised naive CD8+ T cells from blood, with Jurkat cell RNA spiked in. The subset is: FACS-sorted CD8+CD4-CCR7+CD45RA+ naive T cells. These receptors were taken from a human donor in good health. Some libraries in this study had Jurkat cell RNA spiked in.

This chain links TRBV4-2 with TRBJ2-7; D assignment may be TRBD1 or TRBD2 (6 bases each). The CDR3 length is 15 residues. CDR1 and CDR2 (germline): LGHNA, YNFKEQ. V lost 7 bases, J lost 5 bases, and 21 bases lay in between. CDR3 in DNA: TGTGCCAGCAACCAGAGGGGGGATTCTTCCCACGAGCAGTACTTC. Encoded protein: CASNQRGDSSHEQYF.

This clonotype turned up a few times. The rearrangement uses TRBV6-5 and TRBJ1-5; D gene unclear. The CDR3 loop spans 12 amino acids. V was pared by 7 bases and J by 3 bases, with 7 bases between. Germline V gene lookup returns CDR1 MNHEY and CDR2 SVGAGI. The CDR3 coding sequence is TGTGCCAGCAATGAATTCAATCAGCCCCAGCATTTT. Translated, it gives CASNEFNQPQHF.

This clonotype was seen at least ten times. This sequence joins TRBV4-1 and TRBJ1-4, with D unclear. CDR3 length equals 14 residues. The germline V and J ends were trimmed by 0 bases and 8 bases, with 10 bases remaining between them. Germline V CDR1 and CDR2: MGHRA, YSYEKL. The CDR3 coding sequence is TGCGCCAGCAGCCAAGAGCGGACTGGAGAAAAACTGTTTTTT. Its translation: CASSQERTGEKLFF.

The gene calls are TRBV19 and TRBJ2-2; 10 positions agree with TRBD2. V was pared by 3 bases and J by 4 bases, with 5 bases of the junction left unmatched. Germline values: CDR1 LNHDA, CDR2 SQIVND (reference sequence). The CDR3 loop spans 16 amino acids. CDR3 DNA: TGTGCCAGTAGTATTTTAGGGACTAGCGCCACCGGGGAGCTGTTTTTT. This sequence encodes CASSILGTSATGELFF.

At least ten counts were recorded for this clonotype. This chain connects TRBV29-1 to TRBJ1-1; perhaps TRBD1 as D (6 bases). The germline gives CDR1 SQVTM, CDR2 ANQGSEA. CDR3 size: 13 residues. V was pared by 7 bases and J by 3 bases, with 15 bases between. The CDR3 spells CSGETGRDTEAFF. The CDR3 nucleotides read TGCAGCGGGGAGACAGGAAGAGACACTGAAGCTTTCTTT.

This clonotype came up once. Being one base from a much bigger clone, this may be a read error. This rearrangement joins TRBV7-9 to TRBJ2-5; 7 nucleotides agree with TRBD1. The length of the CDR3 is 15 residues. Germline values: CDR1 SEHNR, CDR2 FQNEAQ (reference sequence). For the CDR3, the DNA is TGTGCCAGCCGCTTAGCGTTTGGACAGGAAGAGACCCAGTACTTC. It yields the protein CASRLAFGQEETQYF.

This clonotype has at least ten counts. This chain uses TRBV27 with TRBJ1-1; D is uncertain. V shed 0 bases and J shed 3 bases, with 8 bases lying between them. Germline V gene sequence: CDR1 MNHEY, CDR2 SMNVEV (reference sequence). The CDR3 totals 14 residues. In DNA, the CDR3 is TGTGCCAGCAGTTTATCGTACCGATACACTGAAGCTTTCTTT. Translated, it gives CASSLSYRYTEAFF.

About this clonotype itself: A much larger clone lies one base from this, so it may be a read error. Here the CDR3 DNA reads TGCGCCAGCAGCCAAGCGGGGACCTACGAGCAGTGCTTC. This gives the protein CASSQAGTYEQCF. The rearrangement joins TRBV4-3 to TRBJ2-7, with D perhaps given as TRBD1 or TRBD2 (5 bases each). Germline assignment: CDR1 LGHNA and CDR2 YSLEER. The CDR3 length is 13 residues.

The table lists this clonotype with a few counts. The chain employs TRBV28 and TRBJ1-1, with D possibly matching TRBD1 (5 bases). The CDR3 covers 14 residues. CDR1 is MDHEN and CDR2 is SYDVKM in the germline V gene. The germline V and J ends were trimmed by 1 base and 7 bases, with 13 bases remaining between them. CDR3 amino acids: CASSLSLGHLEAFF. The DNA for the CDR3 is TGTGCCAGCAGTTTATCCCTAGGACACCTTGAAGCTTTCTTT. The variable domain in full, with the rest retrieved from reference TRBV28 and TRBJ1-1, is DVKVTQSSRYLVKRTGEKVFLECVQDMDHENMFWYRQDPGLGLRLIYFSYDVKMKEKGDIPEGYSVSREKKERFSLILESASTNQTSMYLCASSLSLGHLEAFFGQGTRLTVV.

Ten or more counts support this clonotype. The rearrangement joins TRBV7-2 to TRBJ1-2; D unresolved. The V gene lost 2 bases and the J gene lost 8 bases, with 15 bases spanning the gap. The germline V gene encodes CDR1 SGHTA and CDR2 FQGNSA. The CDR3 consists of 14 residues. The CDR3 DNA is TGTGCCAGCAGCTTATTGGGTCCCGGAAGAGGCTACACCTTC. It codes for CASSLLGPGRGYTF. Together with reference TRBV7-2 and TRBJ1-2, the CDR3 gives the full variable domain: GAGVSQSPSNKVTEKGKDVELRCDPISGHTALYWYRQSLGQGLEFLIYFQGNSAPDKSGLPSDRFSAERTGGSVSTLTIQRTQQEDSAVYLCASSLLGPGRGYTFGSGTRLTVV.

This clonotype was recorded many times. The genes are TRBV27 and TRBJ2-1; D unclear. V gave up 0 bases and J gave up 8 bases, with 17 bases separating them. CDR1 MNHEY and CDR2 SMNVEV come from the germline V gene (reference sequence). The CDR3 has 16 residues. The CDR3 sequence is CASSLSVSVPQDEQFF. The CDR3, as DNA: TGTGCCAGCAGTTTATCTGTCTCGGTGCCCCAGGATGAGCAGTTCTTC.

This clonotype occurred many times. The chain carries TRBV5-1 and TRBJ2-3; a weak D match, TRBD1 (6 bases). V shed 2 bases and J shed 4 bases, with 14 bases lying between them. From germline, CDR1 is SGHRS and CDR2 YFSETQ. CDR3 length: 15 residues. The CDR3 is CASSFVTGTADTQYF. CDR3 nucleotide sequence: TGCGCCAGCAGCTTCGTGACAGGTACAGCAGATACGCAGTATTTT. The full variable domain, completed using reference TRBV5-1 and TRBJ2-3, is KAGVTQTPRYLIKTRGQQVTLSCSPISGHRSVSWYQQTPGQGLQFLFEYFSETQRNKGNFPGRFSGRQFSNSRSEMNVSTLELGDSALYLCASSFVTGTADTQYFGPGTRLTVL.

In this sample, this clonotype turned up many times. The chain couples TRBV29-1 to TRBJ2-1; tentative D call: TRBD1 (5 bases). This CDR3 contains 16 residues. The germline V gene has CDR1 SQVTM and CDR2 ANQGSEA. Trimming shortened V by 7 bases and J by 4 bases, and 23 bases separated the two germline ends. The CDR3 is CSGQGDVQRTYNEQFF. CDR3 sequence (DNA): TGCAGCGGCCAAGGGGATGTGCAGAGGACGTACAATGAGCAGTTCTTC.

The sample holds a few counts of this clonotype. This likely comes from a read error, as the CDR3 has no conserved phenylalanine or tryptophan at its end. The chain carries TRBV27 and TRBJ2-3; D is uncertain. Trimming took off 5 bases at V and 5 bases at J, with 17 bases between the two ends. Per germline, CDR1 MNHEY and CDR2 SMNVEV (reference sequence). CDR3 length equals 15 residues. CDR3 protein: CASSPIPPPRDTQYL. Written as DNA, the CDR3 is TGTGCCAGCAGTCCAATTCCCCCCCCACGAGATACGCAGTATCTT.

The genes are TRBV5-1 and TRBJ2-7; D remains unclear. Trimming stripped 0 bases from V and 0 bases from J, with 13 bases between. CDR3 size: 16 residues. From germline, CDR1 is SGHRS and CDR2 YFSETQ. The DNA for the CDR3 is TGCGCCAGCAGCTTGGATGACACCCAGAGCTCCTACGAGCAGTACTTC. The encoded protein is CASSLDDTQSSYEQYF.

This clonotype has a count of ten or more. The chain is built from TRBV4-3 and TRBJ1-5; D unresolved. There are 15 residues in the CDR3. Trimming stripped 1 base from V and 1 base from J, with 8 bases between. From germline, CDR1 is LGHNA and CDR2 YSLEER. The CDR3 reads CASSQGAGSNQPQHF. DNA of the CDR3: TGCGCCAGCAGCCAAGGGGCAGGCAGCAATCAGCCCCAGCATTTT.

The chain is built from TRBV7-9 and TRBJ2-1, with D possibly called TRBD1 or TRBD2 (5 bases each). Germline CDR1 is SEHNR and CDR2 is FQNEAQ (reference sequence). CDR3 size: 16 residues. The V end was cut by 4 bases, the J end by 0 bases, with 13 bases between. CDR3: CASSSQGRSSYNEQFF. The DNA of the CDR3 is TGTGCCAGCAGCTCCCAGGGACGGAGCTCCTACAATGAGCAGTTCTTC.

There are many counts of this clonotype. This sequence joins TRBV30 and TRBJ2-3; TRBD2 agrees at 13 bases. The CDR3 length is 15 residues. V gave up 0 bases and J gave up 6 bases; unmatched junction bases: 3. Germline CDR1 reads GTSNPN; CDR2 reads SVGIG (reference sequence). CDR3 loop: CAWSVLAGGYDTQYF. The CDR3, as DNA: TGTGCCTGGAGTGTACTAGCGGGGGGGTATGATACGCAGTATTTT.

A word on this clonotype: A much more abundant neighbour one base away suggests this may be a read error. The CDR3, as DNA: TGTGCCAGCAGTCACGGGATTCTCTCTGGGGCCAACGTCCTGATTTTC. This gives the protein CASSHGILSGANVLIF. The V gene is TRBV6-2 or TRBV6-3, the J gene TRBJ2-6; the D gene could be TRBD1 or TRBD2 (5 bases each). The CDR3 loop spans 16 amino acids. Germline V lookup: CDR1 MNHEY, CDR2 SVGEGT.

This clonotype was counted many times. The J gene is TRBJ1-1, the V gene TRBV9; a weak D match, TRBD1 (5 bases). Trimming took off 0 bases at V and 6 bases at J, with 15 bases between the two ends. This CDR3 is built from 15 residues. Germline V lookup: CDR1 SGDLS, CDR2 YYNGEE. The CDR3 loop reads CASSVGAQGGSEAFF. CDR3 nucleotide sequence: TGTGCCAGCAGCGTAGGGGCCCAGGGTGGGTCTGAAGCTTTCTTT.